A selection of T cell receptor beta chains follows, all from one sample in a study of blood T cell repertoires in COVID-19. The protocol was immunoSEQ multiplex PCR, while the TCRdb copy is restricted to in-frame clones and leaves out a portion. Here the sample spans 200,000 to 250,000 clones, 70% to 90% being singletons. The sequenced sample was peripheral blood. The receptor source for this set is a man between 40 and 49 years old with acute or convalescent COVID-19. CDR3s include the opening cysteine and the closing phenylalanine or tryptophan. The D gene is left open where the match is weak. A row's size may be missing; if present it is once, few, many or a size class.

size: few
D: TRBD1
V: TRBV5-1
J: TRBJ2-7
CDR3: CASRKQGFYEQYF
DNA: TGCGCCAGCAGAAAACAGGGGTTTTACGAGCAGTACTTC

size: .
D: .
V: TRBV4-1
J: TRBJ1-2
CDR3: CASSPNSRPLHGYTF
DNA: TGCGCCAGCAGCCCTAACTCCCGTCCCCTTCATGGCTACACCTTC

size: .
D: .
V: TRBV7-6
J: TRBJ2-3
CDR3: CASSYAADAGLRKSTDTQYF
DNA: TGTGCCAGCAGTTACGCCGCTGACGCAGGACTGAGAAAGAGCACAGATACGCAGTATTTT

size: few
D: .
V: TRBV24-1
J: TRBJ1-2
CDR3: CATSVGHAYGYTF
DNA: TGTGCCACCAGTGTGGGACACGCTTATGGCTACACCTTC

size: once
D: TRBD1
V: TRBV12-3/TRBV12-4
J: TRBJ1-6
CDR3: CASSRQGSPLHF
DNA: TGTGCCAGCAGTCGACAGGGGTCACCCCTCCACTTT

size: few
D: .
V: TRBV7-8
J: TRBJ1-2
CDR3: CASSRSGGYGYTF
DNA: TGTGCCAGCAGCCGTTCTGGCGGCTATGGCTACACCTTC

size: once
D: TRBD2
V: TRBV11-2
J: TRBJ2-5
CDR3: CASSPGTSGQETQYF
DNA: TGTGCCAGCAGCCCAGGGACTAGCGGGCAAGAGACCCAGTACTTC

size: .
D: TRBD2
V: TRBV28
J: TRBJ2-1
CDR3: CASSLGGGSSSYNEQFF
DNA: TGTGCCAGCAGTTTAGGCGGGGGTTCGTCGTCTTACAATGAGCAGTTCTTC

size: .
D: .
V: TRBV9
J: TRBJ2-3
CDR3: CASSVLAGLVGDTQYF
DNA: TGTGCCAGCAGCGTATTGGCTGGGCTGGTGGGAGATACGCAGTATTTT

size: once
D: .
V: TRBV19
J: TRBJ2-1
CDR3: CASSTGQKANEQFF
DNA: TGTGCCAGTAGTACCGGACAGAAGGCAAATGAGCAGTTCTTC

size: once
D: TRBD1
V: TRBV24-1
J: TRBJ2-7
CDR3: CATSDSRDRGLAEQYF
DNA: TGTGCCACCAGTGATAGCCGGGACAGGGGGCTGGCCGAGCAGTACTTC

size: .
D: .
V: TRBV29-1
J: TRBJ1-1
CDR3: CSVEWAGNTEAFF
DNA: TGCAGCGTTGAATGGGCAGGGAACACTGAAGCTTTCTTT

size: .
D: TRBD1
V: TRBV5-4
J: TRBJ1-1
CDR3: CASSSRTGRGTEAFF
DNA: TGTGCCAGCAGCTCCAGGACAGGAAGAGGGACTGAAGCTTTCTTT

size: .
D: TRBD1
V: TRBV19
J: TRBJ2-1
CDR3: CASKGDSQEQFF
DNA: TGTGCCAGTAAAGGGGACAGCCAGGAGCAGTTCTTC

size: .
D: TRBD1
V: TRBV30
J: TRBJ1-3
CDR3: CAWTGGLDTIYF
DNA: TGTGCCTGGACAGGGGGCTTGGACACCATATATTTT

size: .
D: .
V: TRBV13
J: TRBJ1-1
CDR3: CASSLVSTEAFF
DNA: TGTGCCAGCAGCTTAGTCTCCACTGAAGCTTTCTTT

size: .
D: TRBD2
V: TRBV5-5
J: TRBJ2-3
CDR3: CASSLGSGVLTSTDTQYF
DNA: TGTGCCAGCAGCTTGGGTAGCGGGGTTCTTACAAGCACAGATACGCAGTATTTT

size: .
D: TRBD1
V: TRBV6-6
J: TRBJ2-4
CDR3: CASRSTGGSAKNIQYF
DNA: TGTGCCAGCAGATCCACAGGGGGCTCAGCCAAAAACATTCAGTACTTC

size: .
D: .
V: TRBV7-8
J: TRBJ2-7
CDR3: CASSLTGHNYEQYF
DNA: TGTGCCAGCAGCTTAACGGGACACAACTACGAGCAGTACTTC

size: .
D: .
V: TRBV29-1
J: TRBJ1-6
CDR3: CSVEVDPGAPLHF
DNA: TGCAGCGTTGAAGTTGACCCAGGGGCACCCCTCCACTTT

size: .
D: .
V: TRBV6-5
J: TRBJ1-5
CDR3: CASSFFRTHSNQPQHF
DNA: TGTGCCAGCAGTTTCTTTAGGACACACAGCAATCAGCCCCAGCATTTT

size: .
D: .
V: TRBV7-4
J: TRBJ1-5
CDR3: CASSLPPRHSNQPQHF
DNA: TGTGCCAGCAGCTTACCCCCCAGACATAGCAATCAGCCCCAGCATTTT

size: .
D: TRBD1
V: TRBV28
J: TRBJ1-1
CDR3: CASGRQGDFF
DNA: TGTGCCAGCGGTCGACAGGGGGATTTCTTT

size: .
D: .
V: TRBV6-1
J: TRBJ1-4
CDR3: CASSEYGELNEKLFF
DNA: TGTGCCAGCAGTGAATACGGGGAACTTAATGAAAAACTGTTTTTT

size: .
D: TRBD1
V: TRBV7-6
J: TRBJ2-1
CDR3: CASSQDRANEQFF
DNA: TGTGCCAGCAGCCAAGACAGGGCGAATGAGCAGTTCTTC

size: .
D: TRBD1
V: TRBV6-5
J: TRBJ1-6
CDR3: CASNPGQVQNSPLHF
DNA: TGTGCCAGCAACCCGGGACAGGTGCAAAATTCACCCCTCCACTTT

size: .
D: TRBD2
V: TRBV9
J: TRBJ2-2
CDR3: CASSVLGGGAPGELFF
DNA: TGTGCCAGCAGCGTATTAGGCGGGGGGGCGCCCGGGGAGCTGTTTTTT

size: .
D: .
V: TRBV5-5
J: TRBJ2-5
CDR3: CASSLTGAGIQETQYF
DNA: TGTGCCAGCAGCTTGACCGGCGCAGGAATCCAAGAGACCCAGTACTTC

size: .
D: TRBD2
V: TRBV5-4
J: TRBJ2-3
CDR3: CASSSGLAGRDTQYF
DNA: TGTGCCAGCAGCTCGGGACTAGCGGGGAGGGATACGCAGTATTTT

size: many
D: .
V: TRBV10-1
J: TRBJ2-7
CDR3: CASTGTGEQYF
DNA: TGCGCCAGCACCGGTACGGGAGAGCAGTACTTC

size: .
D: TRBD1
V: TRBV5-6
J: TRBJ1-5
CDR3: CASSLRRDRSNQPQHF
DNA: TGTGCCAGCAGCTTGCGCCGGGACAGGTCCAATCAGCCCCAGCATTTT

size: .
D: .
V: TRBV27
J: TRBJ1-2
CDR3: CASRSFLGGYTF
DNA: TGTGCCAGCAGAAGCTTTTTGGGCGGCTACACCTTC

size: .
D: .
V: TRBV19
J: TRBJ1-6
CDR3: CASSIDLNSPLHF
DNA: TGTGCCAGTAGTATAGACCTTAATTCACCCCTCCACTTT

size: .
D: TRBD1
V: TRBV12-5
J: TRBJ1-2
CDR3: CASGLGQGSGYTF
DNA: TGTGCTAGTGGTTTGGGACAGGGAAGTGGCTACACCTTC

size: .
D: .
V: TRBV5-6
J: TRBJ1-1
CDR3: CASSLNFAGIEAFF
DNA: TGTGCCAGCAGCTTGAACTTCGCGGGGATTGAAGCTTTCTTT

size: .
D: TRBD1
V: TRBV3-1/TRBV3-2
J: TRBJ1-1
CDR3: CASSQMGTGKGLAEAFF
DNA: TGTGCCAGCAGCCAAATGGGGACAGGGAAGGGGCTCGCTGAAGCTTTCTTT

size: once
D: .
V: TRBV6-1
J: TRBJ2-1
CDR3: CASSEPGQNNEQFF
DNA: TGTGCCAGCAGTGAACCCGGACAGAACAATGAGCAGTTCTTC

size: .
D: .
V: TRBV3-1/TRBV3-2
J: TRBJ2-1
CDR3: CASSHYRRTTYNEQFF
DNA: TGTGCCAGCAGCCACTATCGACGGACTACCTACAATGAGCAGTTCTTC

size: .
D: TRBD1
V: TRBV14
J: TRBJ1-1
CDR3: CASSPHRGRISRAFF
DNA: TGTGCCAGCAGCCCCCACAGGGGGCGGATATCGCGAGCTTTCTTT

size: once
D: TRBD1
V: TRBV3-1/TRBV3-2
J: TRBJ1-5
CDR3: CASSQGQGAQPQHF
DNA: TGTGCCAGCAGCCAAGGACAGGGGGCACAGCCCCAGCATTTT

size: .
D: .
V: TRBV9
J: TRBJ1-1
CDR3: CASTSTESNTEAFF
DNA: TGTGCCAGCACCTCCACTGAGTCGAACACTGAAGCTTTCTTT

size: .
D: .
V: TRBV7-2
J: TRBJ1-1
CDR3: CASSFQGGSSEAFF
DNA: TGTGCCAGCAGCTTCCAGGGAGGGTCCTCTGAAGCTTTCTTT

size: .
D: .
V: TRBV28
J: TRBJ2-6
CDR3: CASSPPLTDSGANVLTF
DNA: TGTGCCAGCAGTCCACCACTAACTGACTCTGGGGCCAACGTCCTGACTTTC

size: few
D: .
V: TRBV28
J: TRBJ2-2
CDR3: CASSLGSGELFF
DNA: TGTGCCAGCAGTTTGGGGAGCGGGGAGCTGTTTTTT

size: .
D: TRBD1
V: TRBV30
J: TRBJ1-6
CDR3: CAWRRTGGFNSPLHF
DNA: TGTGCCTGGAGAAGGACAGGGGGCTTTAATTCACCCCTCCACTTT

size: .
D: .
V: TRBV4-1
J: TRBJ1-2
CDR3: CASSQEKGAQLPPNYGYTF
DNA: TGCGCCAGCAGCCAAGAGAAAGGGGCACAGCTACCACCTAACTATGGCTACACCTTC

size: .
D: .
V: TRBV13
J: TRBJ2-7
CDR3: CASSLVEGASYEQYF
DNA: TGTGCCAGCAGCTTAGTGGAGGGGGCCTCCTACGAGCAGTACTTC

size: .
D: .
V: TRBV19
J: TRBJ2-7
CDR3: CASSSGQTYEQYF
DNA: TGTGCCAGTAGCTCGGGACAAACCTACGAGCAGTACTTC

size: .
D: TRBD1
V: TRBV19
J: TRBJ1-6
CDR3: CASRDRTGLNSPLHF
DNA: TGTGCCAGTAGGGATAGGACAGGCTTAAATTCACCCCTCCACTTT

size: .
D: .
V: TRBV3-1/TRBV3-2
J: TRBJ1-2
CDR3: CASSQGVTAPDGYTF
DNA: TGTGCCAGCAGCCAAGGGGTCACAGCCCCCGATGGCTACACCTTC

size: .
D: .
V: TRBV7-8
J: TRBJ1-2
CDR3: CASSLTVTNYGYTF
DNA: TGTGCCAGCAGCTTGACAGTAACCAACTATGGCTACACCTTC

size: .
D: .
V: TRBV6-1
J: TRBJ2-7
CDR3: CASSGASFGREGAYEQYF
DNA: TGTGCCAGCAGTGGGGCTTCATTCGGCCGAGAGGGCGCCTACGAGCAGTACTTC

size: few
D: TRBD1
V: TRBV4-1
J: TRBJ1-5
CDR3: CASSQTGQGGNQPQHF
DNA: TGCGCCAGCAGCCAAACGGGACAGGGGGGCAATCAGCCCCAGCATTTT

size: .
D: TRBD1
V: TRBV7-2
J: TRBJ1-1
CDR3: CASSLGGTVNTEAFF
DNA: TGTGCCAGCAGCTTAGGGGGGACAGTAAACACTGAAGCTTTCTTT

size: .
D: .
V: TRBV28
J: TRBJ2-5
CDR3: CASSPGGGETQYF
DNA: TGTGCCAGCAGCCCCGGAGGAGGGGAGACCCAGTACTTC

size: .
D: TRBD1
V: TRBV2
J: TRBJ2-7
CDR3: CASSPDRGSSYEQYF
DNA: TGTGCCAGCTCCCCCGACAGGGGAAGCTCCTACGAGCAGTACTTC

size: .
D: .
V: TRBV5-8
J: TRBJ2-3
CDR3: CASSPWTVSTDTQYF
DNA: TGTGCCAGCAGCCCGTGGACAGTTAGCACAGATACGCAGTATTTT

size: .
D: .
V: TRBV18
J: TRBJ2-7
CDR3: CASSQNRDSSYEQYF
DNA: TGTGCCAGCTCACAGAACAGGGATAGCTCCTACGAGCAGTACTTC

size: .
D: .
V: TRBV27
J: TRBJ1-4
CDR3: CASRRQEDEKLFF
DNA: TGTGCCAGCAGGCGACAGGAAGACGAAAAACTGTTTTTT